This T cell receptor beta chain comes out of a study of shared clonotypes between healthy human individuals. Study observations and caveats: A handful of donors showed sharing of roughly 5% of naive CD4 clonotypes. Clonotype sharing among donors, it was expected, would be affected by sequencing depth. A reduction in generation probabilities was seen for non-shared clonotypes relative to those shared by all four donors.

In germline, CDR1 is SEHNR, CDR2 FQNEAQ (reference sequence). The ends were cut back, 5 bases at V and 8 bases at J, with 12 bases in the middle. The CDR3 sequence is 12 residues long. Regarding this clone: Its antigen is unknown.

Assay: immunoSEQ multiplex PCR; the TCRdb copy retains only in-frame clones and omits some. The data hold around 2.5 million clones, with roughly 93% observed a single time. The chain carries TRBV7-9 and TRBJ1-2; D gene ambiguous. The sample taken for sequencing was naive CD4+ T cells from PBMCs. Described subset: CD45RA+ positively selected. This clonotype originated in a young man in good health. Some clones in this sample may be carry-over from other donors' samples. CDR3 in amino acids: CASSQSSGGYTF. The CDR3, as DNA: TGTGCCAGCAGCCAGTCAAGCGGAGGCTACACCTTC.